Given below is one T cell receptor beta chain in context. Its antigen is undetermined. These data belong to a study of T-cell reconstitution after alpha-beta-depleted transplantation in children. The CDR3 contains 14 residues. Germline V CDR1 and CDR2: SQVTM, ANQGSEA. V shed 1 base and J shed 5 bases, with 12 bases lying between them. Molecular barcoding with unique molecular identifiers was used for the TCRbeta library. Each CDR3 protein is one row after TCRdb ran MiXCR on the PCR reads. The table records 600,000 or so distinct CDR3 sequences, 20% to 25% of them present only once. Study conclusions and caveats: Recipient T cells and thymic progenitors that survived gave rise to the high TCRbeta diversity observed at day 60 in some patients. Reportedly, only several hundred clones from non-depleted graft cells drove alpha-beta T-cell counts at about two months. Diversity and T-cell counts at one year after transplant derived mostly from new T cells.

The TCR comes from a boy under two years old who had a stem cell transplant for acute myeloid leukemia, so the T cells may come from the graft donor. This sample comprised PBMCs, mostly from graft donor cells, obtained 360 days after TCRalphabeta/CD19-depleted stem cell transplant. V is TRBV29-1 and J is TRBJ1-3; perhaps TRBD1 as D (5 bases). CDR3: CSVEVSGSRNTIYF. As DNA, the CDR3 is TGCAGCGTTGAAGTATCAGGGTCTCGAAACACCATATATTTT. Drawing the rest from reference TRBV29-1 and TRBJ1-3, the complete variable domain is SAVISQKPSRDICQRGTSLTIQCQVDSQVTMMFWYRQQPGQSLTLIATANQGSEATYESGFVIDKFPISRPNLTFSTLTVSNMSPEDSSIYLCSVEVSGSRNTIYFGEGSWLTVV.